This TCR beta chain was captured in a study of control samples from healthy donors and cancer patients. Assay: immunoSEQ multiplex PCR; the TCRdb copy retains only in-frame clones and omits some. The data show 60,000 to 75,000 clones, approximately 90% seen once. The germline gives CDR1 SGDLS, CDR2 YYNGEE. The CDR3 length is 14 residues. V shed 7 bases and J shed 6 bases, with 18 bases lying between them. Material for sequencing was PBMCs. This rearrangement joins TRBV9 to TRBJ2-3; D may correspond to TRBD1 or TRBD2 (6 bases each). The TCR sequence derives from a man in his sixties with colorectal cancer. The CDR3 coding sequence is TGTGCCAGCGGTTCGGGAGTCCAGGGGGATACGCAGTATTTT. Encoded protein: CASGSGVQGDTQYF.